The sample holds one count of the clone carrying this T cell receptor beta chain. The RNA input was 0.5 to 1 ug, and it was reverse transcribed with random hexamers. Multiplex PCR with immunoSEQ amplified the TCR beta CDR3 across 54 Vbeta and 13 Jbeta. TCRdb redid the calling of the immunoSEQ multiplex PCR reads with MiXCR, one entry per CDR3 protein. The sample lists 350,000 to 550,000 distinct CDR3 sequences, more than 80% seen once, with about 0.1% in the top ten. CD8+ and CD4+ T cells from blood underwent TCR beta sequencing, which was carried out in a high-throughput format. CD8+ and CD4+ T cells were negatively isolated; TEMRA cells were FACS-enriched. The germline V gene has CDR1 MNHEY and CDR2 SVGEGT. V was pared by 0 bases and J by 0 bases, with 20 bases between. The CDR3 is 20 residues long. These data belong to a study of CD8 T cells in Susac syndrome.

V usage is TRBV6-2 or TRBV6-3 and J usage is TRBJ1-4; D perhaps matches TRBD1 (6 bases). The sequence came from a human donor with multiple sclerosis. The sequenced sample consisted of CD8+ T cells from PBMCs. The CDR3 here is CASSYSGDISAFATNEKLFF. Here the CDR3 DNA reads TGTGCCAGCAGTTACTCGGGGGACATCTCCGCCTTTGCAACTAATGAAAAACTGTTTTTT.